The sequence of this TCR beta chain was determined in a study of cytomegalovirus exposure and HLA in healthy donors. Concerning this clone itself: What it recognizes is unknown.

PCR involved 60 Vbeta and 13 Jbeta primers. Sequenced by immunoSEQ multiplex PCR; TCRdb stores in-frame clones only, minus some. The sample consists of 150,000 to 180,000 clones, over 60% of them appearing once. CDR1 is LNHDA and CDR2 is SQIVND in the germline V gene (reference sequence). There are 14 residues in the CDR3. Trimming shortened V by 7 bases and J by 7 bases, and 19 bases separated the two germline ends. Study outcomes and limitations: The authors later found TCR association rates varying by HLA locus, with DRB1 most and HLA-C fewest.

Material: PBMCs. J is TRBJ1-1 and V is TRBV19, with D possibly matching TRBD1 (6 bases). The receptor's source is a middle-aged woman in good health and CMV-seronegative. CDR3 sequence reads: CASNTPQGGGEAFF. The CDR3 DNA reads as TGTGCCAGTAACACACCGCAGGGAGGGGGTGAAGCTTTCTTT.